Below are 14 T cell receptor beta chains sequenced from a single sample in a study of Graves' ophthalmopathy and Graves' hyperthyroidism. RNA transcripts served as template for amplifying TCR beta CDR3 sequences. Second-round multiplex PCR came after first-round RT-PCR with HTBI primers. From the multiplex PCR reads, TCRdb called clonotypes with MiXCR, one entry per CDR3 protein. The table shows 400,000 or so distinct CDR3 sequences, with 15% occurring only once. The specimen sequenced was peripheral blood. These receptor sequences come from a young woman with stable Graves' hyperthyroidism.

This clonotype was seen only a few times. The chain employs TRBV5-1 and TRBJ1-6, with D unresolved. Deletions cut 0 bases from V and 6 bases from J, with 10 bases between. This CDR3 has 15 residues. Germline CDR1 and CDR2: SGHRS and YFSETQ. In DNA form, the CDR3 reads TGCGCCAGCAGCTTGGAAGGACCCGCTAATTCACCCCTCCACTTT. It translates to CASSLEGPANSPLHF. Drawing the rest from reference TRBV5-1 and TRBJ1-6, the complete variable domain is KAGVTQTPRYLIKTRGQQVTLSCSPISGHRSVSWYQQTPGQGLQFLFEYFSETQRNKGNFPGRFSGRQFSNSRSEMNVSTLELGDSALYLCASSLEGPANSPLHFGNGTRLTVT.

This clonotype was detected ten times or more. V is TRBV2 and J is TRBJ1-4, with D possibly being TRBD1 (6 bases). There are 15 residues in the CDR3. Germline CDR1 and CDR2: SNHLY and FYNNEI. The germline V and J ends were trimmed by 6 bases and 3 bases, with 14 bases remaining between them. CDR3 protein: CASRDRGPANEKLFF. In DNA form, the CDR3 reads TGTGCCAGCAGGGATCGGGGGCCGGCTAATGAAAAACTGTTTTTT.

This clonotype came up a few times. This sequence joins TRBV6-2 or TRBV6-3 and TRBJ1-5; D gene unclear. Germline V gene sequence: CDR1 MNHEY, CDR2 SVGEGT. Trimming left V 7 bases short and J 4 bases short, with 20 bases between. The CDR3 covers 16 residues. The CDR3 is CASNPAGLGGNQPQHF. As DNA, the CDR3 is TGTGCCAGCAACCCCGCGGGCCTCGGTGGTAATCAGCCCCAGCATTTT.

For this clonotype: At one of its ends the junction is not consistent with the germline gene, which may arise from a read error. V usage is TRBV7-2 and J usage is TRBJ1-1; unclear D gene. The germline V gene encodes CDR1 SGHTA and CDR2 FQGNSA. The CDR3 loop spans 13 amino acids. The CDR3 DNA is TGTGCCAGCAGCTTATCTATGAACACTGAAGCTTGCTTT. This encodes CASSLSMNTEACF.

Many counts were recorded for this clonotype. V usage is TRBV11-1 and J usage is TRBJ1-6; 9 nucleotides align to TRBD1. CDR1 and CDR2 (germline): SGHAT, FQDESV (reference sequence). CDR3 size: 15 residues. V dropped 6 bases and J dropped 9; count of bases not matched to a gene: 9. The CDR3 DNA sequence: TGTGCCAGCAGGCCAGGACAGGGGAGTATTTCACCCCTCCACTTT. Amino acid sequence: CASRPGQGSISPLHF.

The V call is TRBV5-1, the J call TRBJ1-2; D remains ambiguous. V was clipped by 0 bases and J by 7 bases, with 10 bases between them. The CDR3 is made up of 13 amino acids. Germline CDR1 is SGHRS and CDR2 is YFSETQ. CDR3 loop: CASSLADSAGYTF. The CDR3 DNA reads TGCGCCAGCAGCTTGGCGGATTCTGCTGGCTACACCTTC.

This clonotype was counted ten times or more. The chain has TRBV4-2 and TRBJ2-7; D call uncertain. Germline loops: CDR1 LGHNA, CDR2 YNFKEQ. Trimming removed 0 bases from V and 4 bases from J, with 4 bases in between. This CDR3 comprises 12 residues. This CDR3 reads CASSQDGYEQYF. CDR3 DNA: TGTGCCAGCAGCCAAGACGGTTACGAGCAGTACTTC.

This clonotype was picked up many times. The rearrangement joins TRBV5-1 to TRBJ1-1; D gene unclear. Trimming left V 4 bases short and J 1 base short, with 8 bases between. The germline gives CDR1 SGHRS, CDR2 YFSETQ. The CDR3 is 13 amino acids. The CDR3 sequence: CASSPRTNTEAFF. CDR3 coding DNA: TGCGCCAGCAGCCCTAGGACGAACACTGAAGCTTTCTTT.

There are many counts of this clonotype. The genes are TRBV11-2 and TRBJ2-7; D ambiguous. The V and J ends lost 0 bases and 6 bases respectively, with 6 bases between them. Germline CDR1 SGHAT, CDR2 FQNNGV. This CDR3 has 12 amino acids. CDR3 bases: TGTGCCAGCAGCTTAGAGCCCCTCGAGCAGTACTTC. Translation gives CASSLEPLEQYF.

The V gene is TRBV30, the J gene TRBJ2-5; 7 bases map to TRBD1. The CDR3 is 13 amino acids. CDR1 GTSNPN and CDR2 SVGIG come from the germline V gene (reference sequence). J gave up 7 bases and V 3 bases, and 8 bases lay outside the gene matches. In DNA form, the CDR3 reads TGTGCCTGGAGGGACAGGCCGAGGGGGACCCAGTACTTC. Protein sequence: CAWRDRPRGTQYF. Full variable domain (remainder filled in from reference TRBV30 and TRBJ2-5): SQTIHQWPATLVQPVGSPLSLECTVEGTSNPNLYWYRQAAGRGLQLLFYSVGIGQISSEVPQNLSASRPQDRQFILSSKKLLLSDSGFYLCAWRDRPRGTQYFGPGTRLLVL.

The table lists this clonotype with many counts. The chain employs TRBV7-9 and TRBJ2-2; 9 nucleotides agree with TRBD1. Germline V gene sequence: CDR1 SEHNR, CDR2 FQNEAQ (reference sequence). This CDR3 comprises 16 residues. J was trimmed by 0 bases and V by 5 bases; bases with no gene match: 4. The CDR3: CASSMRQGANTGELFF. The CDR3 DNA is TGTGCCAGCAGCATGCGACAGGGGGCGAACACCGGGGAGCTGTTTTTT.

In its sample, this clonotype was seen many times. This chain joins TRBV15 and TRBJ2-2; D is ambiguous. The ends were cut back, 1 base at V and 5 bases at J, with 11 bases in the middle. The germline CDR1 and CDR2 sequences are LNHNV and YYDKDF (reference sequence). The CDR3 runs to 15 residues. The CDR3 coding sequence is TGTGCCACCAGCAGAGTAAGGGAAACTACCGGGGAGCTGTTTTTT. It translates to CATSRVRETTGELFF.

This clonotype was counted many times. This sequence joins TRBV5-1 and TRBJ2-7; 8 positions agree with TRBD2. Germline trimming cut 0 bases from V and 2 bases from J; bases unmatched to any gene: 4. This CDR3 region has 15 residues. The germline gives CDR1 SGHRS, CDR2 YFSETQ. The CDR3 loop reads CASSLAGGLAYEQYF. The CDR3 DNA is TGCGCCAGCAGCTTGGCCGGGGGACTAGCCTACGAGCAGTACTTC.

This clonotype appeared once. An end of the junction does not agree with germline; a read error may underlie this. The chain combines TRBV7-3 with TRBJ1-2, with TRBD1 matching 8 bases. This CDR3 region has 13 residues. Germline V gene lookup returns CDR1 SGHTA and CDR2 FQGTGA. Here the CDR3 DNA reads TGTGCCAGCAGCTTAGGGGACAGGTCCCTTCCTTCGTTC. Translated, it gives CASSLGDRSLPSF.